A single sample gave rise to the 27 T cell receptor beta chains below, sequenced in a study of CD8 T cells in ankylosing spondylitis. Their specific antigens are unknown. One entry per CDR3 protein results from TCRdb running MiXCR on the 5' RACE reads. Of 750,000 to 850,000 distinct CDR3 sequences in the sample, 12% were seen once. Study conclusions and caveats: A TCR beta motif of under 10 highly homologous variants seemed to mark ankylosing spondylitis blood.

Sequencing used blood, either unsorted or a sorted T cell fraction (not recorded which). The receptors stem from a male donor with ankylosing spondylitis.

The genes are TRBV19 and TRBJ2-3; 14 bases are a match to TRBD2. The CDR3 is 17 amino acids. V was pared by 5 bases and J by 10 bases, with 14 bases of the junction left unmatched. Germline CDR1 and CDR2: LNHDA and SQIVND (reference sequence). The CDR3 protein is CASSLGTSGSLYRAQYF. The CDR3 region has the DNA TGTGCCAGTAGTCTCGGGACTAGCGGGAGCCTATACAGAGCGCAGTATTTT.

This clonotype was seen a handful of times. This chain links TRBV7-9 with TRBJ1-6; D is possibly TRBD1 (5 bases). CDR1 is SEHNR and CDR2 is FQNEAQ in the germline V gene (reference sequence). The CDR3 has 16 amino acids. The V gene lost 5 bases and the J gene lost 6 bases, with 17 bases spanning the gap. The CDR3 is CASSPGTAYFNSPLHF. CDR3 coding DNA: TGTGCCAGCAGCCCCGGGACCGCATACTTTAATTCACCCCTCCACTTT.

This clonotype was detected ten times or more. The CDR3 nucleotides are TGCGCCAGCAGCTCGGACGGGTCCGGGGAGCTGTTTTTT. It translates to CASSSDGSGELFF. The rearrangement uses TRBV5-1 and TRBJ2-2; D is unresolved. CDR3 length: 13 amino acids. Trimming left V 3 bases short and J 6 bases short, with 9 bases between. Germline V gene lookup returns CDR1 SGHRS and CDR2 YFSETQ.

The chain recombines TRBV5-1 with TRBJ1-3, with 10 bases fitting TRBD1. This CDR3 region has 17 residues. The germline V gene has CDR1 SGHRS and CDR2 YFSETQ. With 0 bases clipped from V and 5 bases from J, the junction kept 8 bases outside the gene matches. CDR3 amino acids: CASSLESGDRGRNTIYF. The DNA for the CDR3 is TGCGCCAGCAGCTTGGAGAGTGGGGACAGGGGAAGAAACACCATATATTTT. The complete variable domain, with remaining parts taken from reference TRBV5-1 and TRBJ1-3, reads KAGVTQTPRYLIKTRGQQVTLSCSPISGHRSVSWYQQTPGQGLQFLFEYFSETQRNKGNFPGRFSGRQFSNSRSEMNVSTLELGDSALYLCASSLESGDRGRNTIYFGEGSWLTVV.

This clonotype was counted only a few times. This rearrangement joins TRBV10-3 to TRBJ1-5, with D uncertain. This CDR3 has 16 residues. Trimming removed 0 bases from V and 4 bases from J, with 13 bases in between. The V gene's germline CDR1 is ENHRY and CDR2 SYGVKD. The CDR3 here is CAISESLVQQNQPQHF. Here the CDR3 DNA reads TGTGCCATCAGTGAGTCGTTGGTACAGCAAAATCAGCCCCAGCATTTT.

The V and J genes are TRBV28 and TRBJ1-4; no clear D gene. Trimming cost V 9 bases and J 6 bases, with 8 bases left between them. This CDR3 region has 11 residues. Germline V CDR1 and CDR2: MDHEN, SYDVKM. CDR3 DNA sequence: TGTGCCAGTGGCGGGGATGAAAAACTGTTTTTT. Translation: CASGGDEKLFF.

The CDR3 loop is CSAPLWGPPDYGYTF. The CDR3 DNA reads as TGCAGTGCCCCTCTGTGGGGCCCACCAGACTATGGCTACACCTTC. The rearrangement joins TRBV20-1 to TRBJ1-2; D possibly corresponds to TRBD1 (5 bases). Germline loops: CDR1 DFQATT, CDR2 SNEGSKA (reference sequence). The CDR3 length is 15 residues. V lost 6 bases and J 3 bases, leaving 20 bases between the germline ends.

This clonotype was detected only a few times. The chain carries TRBV29-1 and TRBJ1-6; the D gene is possibly TRBD1 (5 bases). CDR3 length: 13 amino acids. V lost 4 bases, J lost 7 bases, and 11 bases lay in between. Germline-derived CDR1 and CDR2 are SQVTM and ANQGSEA. The CDR3 DNA is TGCAGCGTTGGGGACCGGCCGAATTCACCCCTCCACTTT. It translates to CSVGDRPNSPLHF. Supplemented by reference TRBV29-1 and TRBJ1-6, the full variable domain reads SAVISQKPSRDICQRGTSLTIQCQVDSQVTMMFWYRQQPGQSLTLIATANQGSEATYESGFVIDKFPISRPNLTFSTLTVSNMSPEDSSIYLCSVGDRPNSPLHFGNGTRLTVT.

This clonotype was counted only a few times. The chain is built from TRBV7-2 and TRBJ2-3; a weak D match, TRBD1 (5 bases). The CDR3 runs to 13 residues. CDR1 is SGHTA, CDR2 FQGNSA, per germline. V was cut by 3 bases and J by 6 bases, with 10 bases left in between. The CDR3 loop reads CASSFQGVDTQYF. CDR3 sequence (DNA): TGTGCCAGCAGCTTCCAGGGTGTGGATACGCAGTATTTT.

The chain is built from TRBV6-1 and TRBJ2-5; D tentatively fits TRBD1 or TRBD2 (5 bases each). This CDR3 is built from 15 residues. V was cut by 2 bases and J by 2 bases, with 12 bases left in between. CDR1 is MNHNS, CDR2 SASEGT, per germline. CDR3 sequence: CASSELRDGQETQYF. The CDR3, as DNA: TGTGCCAGCAGTGAACTCAGGGACGGACAAGAGACCCAGTACTTC.

The chain uses TRBV5-1 and TRBJ2-5; TRBD2 agrees at 8 bases. CDR3 size: 13 residues. Losses at the gene ends were 7 bases for V and 5 bases for J; bases not matched to a gene: 7. Germline loops: CDR1 SGHRS, CDR2 YFSETQ. This chain's CDR3 is CASSGGDGETQYF. In nucleotides, the CDR3 is TGCGCCAGCTCGGGAGGGGATGGGGAGACCCAGTACTTC.

The rearrangement uses TRBV27 and TRBJ2-2, with TRBD2 as a possible D gene (6 bases). The CDR3 is 14 residues long. Per germline, CDR1 MNHEY and CDR2 SMNVEV (reference sequence). V lost 6 bases to trimming and J lost 4 bases, with 12 bases between them. CDR3 sequence reads: CASSKGLITGELFF. The CDR3 DNA reads TGTGCCAGCAGCAAGGGACTCATCACCGGGGAGCTGTTTTTT.

CDR3 amino acids: CASRSGLGTDTQYF. As DNA, the CDR3 is TGTGCCAGCAGATCGGGACTCGGCACAGATACGCAGTATTTT. V gene TRBV6-1 combines with J gene TRBJ2-3, with D maybe TRBD2 (6 bases). Trimming shortened V by 6 bases and J by 1 base, and 11 bases separated the two germline ends. Germline V gives CDR1 MNHNS, CDR2 SASEGT. The CDR3 runs 14 residues.

The V and J genes are TRBV27 and TRBJ1-5; D uncertain. Trimming took off 7 bases at V and 6 bases at J, with 13 bases between the two ends. CDR1 MNHEY and CDR2 SMNVEV come from the germline V gene (reference sequence). The CDR3 has 13 residues. CDR3 in amino acids: CASTPSRGQPQHF. Written as DNA, the CDR3 is TGTGCCAGCACCCCCAGCCGGGGTCAGCCCCAGCATTTT.

V and J are TRBV5-6 and TRBJ2-7, with D possibly being TRBD2 (5 bases). The ends were cut back, 4 bases at V and 4 bases at J, with 15 bases in the middle. Germline values: CDR1 SGHDT, CDR2 YYEEEE. The CDR3 is 14 amino acids. CDR3 nucleotide sequence: TGTGCCAGCAGCCTGGAGGTCAGAAGATACGAGCAGTACTTC. The encoded protein is CASSLEVRRYEQYF.

The gene calls are TRBV18 and TRBJ1-1, with 8 bases that match TRBD1. CDR3 length: 14 residues. V shed 4 bases, J shed 6 bases, and the junction held 7 bases outside the gene matches. Germline lookup yields CDR1 KGHSH and CDR2 LQKENI. This CDR3 reads CASSQDRALSEAFF. DNA for the CDR3: TGTGCCAGCTCACAGGACAGGGCTCTGTCTGAAGCTTTCTTT.

This clonotype was seen a handful of times. V is TRBV4-3 and J is TRBJ2-4, with D possibly TRBD1 on 6 matching bases. This CDR3 region has 17 residues. Deletions cut 0 bases from V and 11 bases from J, with 23 bases between. In germline, CDR1 is LGHNA, CDR2 YSLEER. CDR3 residues: CASSQEIAFTTKGVQYF. The CDR3 DNA sequence: TGCGCCAGCAGCCAAGAGATAGCTTTTACCACGAAGGGGGTTCAGTACTTC.

The rearrangement uses TRBV7-8 and TRBJ2-5, with D tentatively TRBD2 (6 bases). Germline CDR1 SGHVS, CDR2 FQNEAQ. This CDR3 comprises 15 residues. The V end was cut by 4 bases, the J end by 4 bases, with 16 bases between. DNA of the CDR3: TGTGCCAGCAGCTCGGTGGGGACTTCAAGAGAGACCCAGTACTTC. Translated, it gives CASSSVGTSRETQYF.

This clonotype has at least ten counts. The gene calls are TRBV5-1 and TRBJ1-1, with 9 bases matching TRBD1. V lost 0 bases and J lost 5; bases outside the gene matches: 8. CDR3 length equals 16 residues. CDR1 is SGHRS and CDR2 is YFSETQ in the germline V gene. The CDR3 DNA reads as TGCGCCAGCAGCTTGGATCTGGGACAGGGTACAACTGAAGCTTTCTTT. Amino acids: CASSLDLGQGTTEAFF.

On this clonotype itself: One junction end does not reproduce the germline sequence, and a read error may be involved. The chain is built from TRBV7-7 and TRBJ2-3; TRBD2 is a possible D gene (7 bases). The V gene's germline CDR1 is SSHAT and CDR2 FNYEAQ (reference sequence). This CDR3 has 16 amino acids. DNA for the CDR3: TGTGCTAGCAGCCCATTCCCGCGGGGGCGCACAGATACGCAGTATTTT. Encoded protein: CASSPFPRGRTDTQYF. Complete variable domain (other parts from reference TRBV7-7 and TRBJ2-3): GAGVSQSPRYKVTKRGQDVTLRCDPISSHATLYWYQQALGQGPEFLTYFNYEAQPDKSGLPSDRFSAERPEGSISTLTIQRTEQRDSAMYRCASSPFPRGRTDTQYFGPGTRLTVL.

This clonotype was counted ten times or more. J is TRBJ1-1 and V is TRBV5-1, with D uncertain. The CDR3 spans 14 residues. Germline CDR1 SGHRS, CDR2 YFSETQ. Trimming took off 1 base at V and 1 base at J, with 8 bases between the two ends. This CDR3 is CASSLNLGNTEAFF. The CDR3 DNA sequence: TGCGCCAGCAGCTTGAATCTAGGGAACACTGAAGCTTTCTTT.

This clonotype has a handful of counts. This chain connects TRBV4-3 to TRBJ2-3; no firm D call. Trimming took off 4 bases at V and 2 bases at J, with 13 bases between the two ends. CDR1 is LGHNA, CDR2 YSLEER, per germline. CDR3 length: 15 amino acids. The CDR3 is CASSRDSLYTDTQYF. The DNA for the CDR3 is TGCGCCAGCAGCCGAGACTCCTTATACACAGATACGCAGTATTTT.

Details on this clonotype: The junction departs from the called germline gene at one end, perhaps through a read error. Here the CDR3 reads CASSLGDPTEVAEKLFF. CDR3 DNA sequence: TGTGCTAGCAGCTTAGGGGACCCGACAGAAGTGGCTGAAAAACTGTTTTTT. The rearrangement links TRBV7-7 to TRBJ1-4, with D possibly being TRBD1 (5 bases). The CDR3 consists of 17 residues. Germline V CDR1 and CDR2: SSHAT, FNYEAQ (reference sequence).

V and J are TRBV28 and TRBJ1-5; D perhaps matches TRBD1 (5 bases). The V gene's germline CDR1 is MDHEN and CDR2 SYDVKM. V lost 2 bases and J lost 5, with 13 bases in between. The CDR3 has 15 residues. CDR3 DNA sequence: TGTGCCAGCAGTTTAATCCAGGGCGGTGATCAGCCCCAGCATTTT. Translated, it gives CASSLIQGGDQPQHF.

This clonotype was observed many times. V is TRBV24-1 and J is TRBJ1-1, with D possibly matching TRBD1 (6 bases). The CDR3 extends over 13 amino acids. Between the trimmed V and J ends, which lost 4 bases and 6 bases, there was a span of 11 bases. Germline lookup yields CDR1 KGHDR and CDR2 SFDVKD. In DNA form, the CDR3 reads TGTGCCACCAGTGACACATGGACAGCTGAAGCTTTCTTT. Amino acids: CATSDTWTAEAFF.

This clonotype was observed a handful of times. The V gene is TRBV10-1, the J gene TRBJ2-1, with TRBD2 matching 8 bases. V lost 1 base and J lost 2; bases outside the gene matches: 1. CDR1 and CDR2 (germline): WNHNN, SYGVQD (reference sequence). This CDR3 comprises 15 residues. DNA for the CDR3: TGCGCCAGCAGTGAGTTGGGACTAGCCTACAATGAGCAGTTCTTC. As protein: CASSELGLAYNEQFF.

This chain uses TRBV6-5 with TRBJ1-2; possibly TRBD1 for D (5 bases). CDR1 is MNHEY and CDR2 is SVGAGI in the germline V gene. The germline V and J ends were trimmed by 1 base and 8 bases, with 8 bases remaining between them. The length of the CDR3 is 12 residues. This chain's CDR3 is CASSYFAGGYTF. The CDR3 region has the DNA TGTGCCAGCAGTTACTTTGCAGGGGGCTACACCTTC.